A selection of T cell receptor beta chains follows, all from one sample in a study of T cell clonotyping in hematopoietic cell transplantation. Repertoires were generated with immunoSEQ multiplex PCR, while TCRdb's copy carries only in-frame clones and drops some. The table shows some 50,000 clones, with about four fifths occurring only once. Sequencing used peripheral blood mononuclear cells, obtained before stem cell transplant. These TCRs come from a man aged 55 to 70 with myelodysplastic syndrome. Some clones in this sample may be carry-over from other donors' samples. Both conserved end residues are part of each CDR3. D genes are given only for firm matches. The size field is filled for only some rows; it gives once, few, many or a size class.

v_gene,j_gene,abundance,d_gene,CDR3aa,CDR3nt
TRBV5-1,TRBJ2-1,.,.,CASSVGQLYNEQFF,TGCGCCAGCAGCGTTGGACAGCTGTACAATGAGCAGTTCTTC
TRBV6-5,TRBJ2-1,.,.,CASTSPFGRGFF,TGTGCCAGCACTTCGCCTTTCGGCCGGGGGTTCTTC
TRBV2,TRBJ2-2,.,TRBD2,CASRRTSGGGGTGELFF,TGTGCCAGCAGGAGGACTAGCGGGGGGGGAGGAACCGGGGAGCTGTTTTTT
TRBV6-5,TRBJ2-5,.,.,CASSYVGTEEETQYF,TGTGCCAGCAGTTATGTTGGTACAGAGGAAGAGACCCAGTACTTC
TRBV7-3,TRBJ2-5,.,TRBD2,CASNSTSGGVQETQYF,TGTGCCAGTAACTCGACTAGCGGGGGGGTGCAAGAGACCCAGTACTTC
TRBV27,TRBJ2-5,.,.,CASSSVGLTETQYF,TGTGCCAGCAGTTCTGTGGGGCTCACGGAGACCCAGTACTTC
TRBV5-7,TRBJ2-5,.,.,CASSLSSHRDPRKTQYF,TGTGCCAGCAGCCTCTCCAGTCACAGGGATCCTCGAAAGACCCAGTACTTC
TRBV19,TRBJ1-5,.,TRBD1,CASSPGQGSTQHF,TGTGCCAGTAGCCCCGGACAGGGCTCGACCCAGCATTTT
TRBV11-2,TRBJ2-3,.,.,CASSLRAGNTDTQYF,TGTGCCAGCAGCTTAAGGGCCGGGAACACAGATACGCAGTATTTT
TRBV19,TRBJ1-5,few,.,CASSPYGRGNQPQHF,TGTGCCAGTAGTCCTTACGGGAGAGGCAATCAGCCCCAGCATTTT
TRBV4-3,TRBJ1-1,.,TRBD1,CASSQGGGGGTEAFF,TGCGCCAGCAGCCAAGGGGGAGGGGGCGGCACTGAAGCTTTCTTT
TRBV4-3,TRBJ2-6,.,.,CASSQDSSGANVLTF,TGCGCCAGCAGCCAAGATAGCTCTGGGGCCAACGTCCTGACTTTC
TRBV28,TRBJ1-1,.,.,CASTGSGGLTEAFF,TGTGCCAGCACCGGGTCGGGGGGGCTCACTGAAGCTTTCTTT
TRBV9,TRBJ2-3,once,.,CASSPLLIKTATDTQYF,TGTGCCAGCAGTCCCTTACTTATCAAAACCGCCACAGATACGCAGTATTTT
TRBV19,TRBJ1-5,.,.,CASSILAGISNQPQHF,TGTGCCAGTAGTATATTAGCAGGGATAAGCAATCAGCCCCAGCATTTT
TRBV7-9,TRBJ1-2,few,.,CASSLRSEVETF,TGTGCCAGCAGCTTACGGTCTGAGGTCGAGACCTTC
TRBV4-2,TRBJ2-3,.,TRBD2,CASSQGGSSGGGTQYF,TGTGCCAGCAGCCAAGGGGGGTCTAGCGGGGGTGGTACGCAGTATTTT
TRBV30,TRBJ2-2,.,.,CAWRLGISGLAGELFF,TGTGCCTGGAGATTAGGGATTTCAGGGTTGGCCGGGGAGCTGTTTTTT
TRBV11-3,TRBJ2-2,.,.,CASSLDGGLGAGELFF,TGTGCCAGCAGCTTAGATGGGGGCCTAGGGGCCGGGGAGCTGTTTTTT
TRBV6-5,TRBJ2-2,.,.,CASSYWAATGELFF,TGTGCCAGCAGTTATTGGGCAGCAACCGGGGAGCTGTTTTTT
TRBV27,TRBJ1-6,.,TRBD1,CASSFFGQGGSPLHF,TGTGCCAGCAGTTTTTTCGGACAGGGGGGTTCACCCCTCCACTTT
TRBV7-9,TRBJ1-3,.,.,CASSPPTGTGNTIYF,TGTGCCAGCAGCCCACCGACAGGTACTGGAAACACCATATATTTT
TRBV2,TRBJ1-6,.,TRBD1,CASRATGQANSPLHF,TGTGCCAGCAGAGCCACGGGACAGGCTAATTCACCCCTCCACTTT
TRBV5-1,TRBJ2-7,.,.,CASSLTGLNEQYF,TGCGCCAGCAGCTTGACAGGGCTCAACGAGCAGTACTTC
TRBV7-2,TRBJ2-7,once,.,CASSQGPRENEQYF,TGTGCCAGCAGCCAAGGCCCTAGGGAAAACGAGCAGTACTTC
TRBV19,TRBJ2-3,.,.,CASSILTTDTQYF,TGTGCCAGTAGTATTTTAACCACAGATACGCAGTATTTT
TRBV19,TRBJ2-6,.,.,CASSIDGEQADSGANVLTF,TGTGCCAGTAGTATAGATGGGGAACAGGCCGACTCTGGGGCCAACGTCCTGACTTTC
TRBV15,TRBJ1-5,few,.,CATSATGIGNQPQHF,TGTGCCACCAGCGCTACAGGGATTGGGAATCAGCCCCAGCATTTT
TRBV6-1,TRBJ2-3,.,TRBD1,CASSEDRDTQYF,TGTGCCAGCAGCGAGGACAGGGATACGCAGTATTTT